This T cell receptor beta chain was sequenced for a study of blood T cell repertoires in COVID-19. Turning to the study itself: Spain, Italy and the United States supplied samples that represented acute and convalescent COVID-19.

Germline-derived CDR1 and CDR2 are MNHEY and SVGAGI. The CDR3 contains 12 residues. V lost 4 bases to trimming and J lost 4 bases; unmatched junction nucleotides: 0. Points on this clone: The sample contains more than one DNA sequence encoding this CDR3.

TCRdb's table, derived via immunoSEQ multiplex PCR, lists solely in-frame clones and lacks some. The data contain approximately 65,000 clones, approximately 93% of them singletons. Sequencing was carried out using peripheral blood. The chain combines TRBV6-5 with TRBJ1-2; 7 bases line up with TRBD1. This TCR derives from a man between 65 and 79 years old with active COVID-19. Here the CDR3 reads CASSSGGYGYTF. CDR3 sequence (DNA): TGTGCCAGCAGTTCAGGGGGCTATGGCTACACCTTC.